The TCR beta chain under discussion was sequenced for a study of T cells after yellow fever vaccination. Across the study: Fractions with few cells were prepared using SMART-Seq v4 Ultra Low Input. Overall study results and limits: Highly abundant clonotypes carried over from the bulk population could end up in FACS-sorted repertoires as contaminants. Booster sampling recovered most clones from primary vaccination (nearly 98% CD4, just over 85% CD8).

Template switching with 5'RACE generated the TCR cDNA and added a universal primer site and UMIs. TCRdb re-derived calls from the 5' RACE reads in MiXCR, one entry per CDR3 protein. Here the sample spans fewer than 450,000 distinct CDR3 sequences, less than 9.5% being singletons. This clonotype has ten or more counts. As yet, its antigen is unknown. Per germline, CDR1 MNHEY and CDR2 SVGAGI. The V end was cut by 0 bases, the J end by 1 base, with 7 bases between. The CDR3 runs 16 residues. Material: PBMCs, obtained more than 40 days after the first yellow fever vaccination. The clonotype originates from a young man who received the YFV17D yellow fever vaccine. This chain connects TRBV6-5 to TRBJ2-6; maybe TRBD2 (6 bases). As DNA, the CDR3 is TGTGCCAGCAGTTACTCGGGGGGTTCTGGGGCCAACGTCCTGACTTTC. This sequence encodes CASSYSGGSGANVLTF.